This TCR beta chain was profiled in a study of T cell responses to AZD1222 COVID-19 vaccine. TCRdb's table, derived via immunoSEQ multiplex PCR, lists solely in-frame clones and lacks some. The sample records roughly 150,000 clones, about nine tenths being singletons. Study results and caveats: White British donors predominated, females outnumbered males, and clonal diversity was possibly underestimated.

There are 13 residues in the CDR3. The junction had 4 bases not matched to a gene; V was cut back by 5 bases and J by 7 bases. The germline V gene encodes CDR1 SGHTA and CDR2 FQGNSA. A word on this clone: The target antigen is unknown.

This rearrangement joins TRBV7-2 to TRBJ1-2, with 10 bases identical to TRBD1. This sample comprised peripheral blood, obtained on day 0 of AZD1222 vaccination. This clonotype was sampled from an adult in good health. CDR3 amino acids: CASSPTGGGGYTF. CDR3 nucleotides: TGTGCCAGCAGCCCGACAGGGGGCGGTGGCTACACCTTC.